This record concerns one TCR beta chain sequence. This sample stems from a study of human T cells and chemical hapten exposure. Overall study context: How much TCR each sample yielded varied, mostly because pooled library volumes differed slightly.

TCRdb re-analysed the RACE reads in MiXCR, keeping a single row per CDR3 protein. This sample carries about 160,000 distinct CDR3 sequences, about 30% of them seen once, and the ten largest clones take 2% to 2.5%. Time point meaning: patch test 3, about 24 weeks after DPC sensitization. Treatment specified: therapeutic diphenylcyclopropenone sensitization with weekly scalp DPC. Germline V gene data show CDR1 as SQVTM and CDR2 as ANQGSEA. V lost 6 bases and J 2 bases, leaving 14 bases between the germline ends. This CDR3 region has 14 residues. The TCR sequence derives from a woman aged 18-29 years with alopecia areata. Some clones in this sample may be carry-over from other donors' samples. The sample was whole blood, taken in connection with sensitization to the hapten diphenylcyclopropenone (DPC). The chain uses TRBV29-1 and TRBJ2-1; D is possibly TRBD2 (5 bases). DNA of the CDR3: TGCAGCGTGGTCAGCGGAAAGACCTACAATGAGCAGTTCTTC. Its translation is CSVVSGKTYNEQFF.